This TCR beta chain was identified during a study of beta chain features in type 1 diabetes. Background on the study: Healthy donors, compared against patients, showed similar age, gender and cell yields.

A single heparinised blood sample, averaging about 120 mL, was obtained per donor. Sequencing targeted expressed TCRB transcripts, as all isolated RNA had been reverse transcribed. Data came from immunoSEQ multiplex PCR; TCRdb stores just in-frame clones and leaves some out. The table has 630,000 or so clones, more than 13% seen once. CDR3 size: 13 residues. Germline V gene data show CDR1 as SGHTA and CDR2 as FQGTGA. With 5 bases removed from V and 1 base from J, the gap between germline ends came to 8 bases. General study findings and limits: Type 1 diabetes patients had moderately but significantly shorter TCRB CDR3s in all four CD4+ subsets.

This clone was seen a single time. No antigen is known for it. This TCR derives from a man aged 18 to 35 with type 1 diabetes. The sequencing input was naive CD4+ T cells from blood. The rearrangement joins TRBV7-3 to TRBJ2-5; D gene ambiguous. CDR3 in DNA: TGTGCCAGCAGCCCCGGGCCCCAAGAGACCCAGTACTTC. Translation: CASSPGPQETQYF. The complete variable domain, with remaining parts taken from reference TRBV7-3 and TRBJ2-5, reads GAGVSQTPSNKVTEKGKYVELRCDPISGHTALYWYRQSLGQGPEFLIYFQGTGAADDSGLPNDRFFAVRPEGSVSTLKIQRTERGDSAVYLCASSPGPQETQYFGPGTRLLVL.